The 8 T cell receptor beta chains below come from one sample, sequenced in a study of blood T cells in healthy people across ages. Alongside a J-beta primer mix, a sample-barcoded 5' primer served in a second PCR lasting roughly 7 to 11 cycles. TCRdb called the 5' RACE reads again in MiXCR, with one record for every CDR3 protein. In the table there are around 620,000 distinct CDR3 sequences, 27% of which are singletons. Sequenced material: blood. The receptors shown here come from a woman between 65 and 79 years old in good health.

The V gene is TRBV15, the J gene TRBJ2-2, with TRBD2 matching over 10 bases. Per the germline V gene, CDR1 is LNHNV and CDR2 is YYDKDF (reference sequence). V lost 4 bases to trimming and J lost 7 bases; unmatched junction nucleotides: 12. The CDR3 runs 17 residues. This CDR3 reads CATSKEAGGPSGGELFF. The CDR3 DNA reads TGTGCCACCAGCAAAGAAGCGGGAGGGCCTTCTGGCGGGGAGCTGTTTTTT.

The J gene is TRBJ1-1, the V gene TRBV5-5; 7 bases match TRBD1. The CDR3 covers 13 residues. V dropped 2 bases and J dropped 13; count of bases not matched to a gene: 11. Germline-derived CDR1 and CDR2 are SGHKS and YYEKEE (reference sequence). CDR3 DNA: TGTGCCAGCAGCTTAACCCAAAGACAGGGACTTTTCTTT. Amino acid sequence: CASSLTQRQGLFF.

The chain joins TRBV29-1 to TRBJ2-5; possibly TRBD2 for D (6 bases). CDR3 length equals 12 residues. Germline-derived CDR1 and CDR2 are SQVTM and ANQGSEA. Trimming removed 7 bases at V and 5 bases at J, with 14 bases between. The CDR3 coding sequence is TGCAGCGCCCTGCCCGGAGGGGAGACCCAGTACTTC. Translation: CSALPGGETQYF. Full variable domain (missing parts from reference TRBV29-1 and TRBJ2-5): SAVISQKPSRDICQRGTSLTIQCQVDSQVTMMFWYRQQPGQSLTLIATANQGSEATYESGFVIDKFPISRPNLTFSTLTVSNMSPEDSSIYLCSALPGGETQYFGPGTRLLVL.

This clonotype appeared once. The chain uses TRBV5-6 and TRBJ2-4, with D hard to call. The CDR3 is 15 residues long. Germline V lookup: CDR1 SGHDT, CDR2 YYEEEE. Trimming shortened V by 0 bases and J by 7 bases, and 14 bases separated the two germline ends. CDR3 coding DNA: TGTGCCAGCAGCTTGGGGACGGGCGAAGGGAACATTCAGTACTTC. Translated, it gives CASSLGTGEGNIQYF. Complete variable domain (other parts from reference TRBV5-6 and TRBJ2-4): DAGVTQSPTHLIKTRGQQVTLRCSPKSGHDTVSWYQQALGQGPQFIFQYYEEEERQRGNFPDRFSGHQFPNYSSELNVNALLLGDSALYLCASSLGTGEGNIQYFGAGTRLSVL.

The chain employs TRBV5-5 and TRBJ2-5; D is unresolved. The germline V gene encodes CDR1 SGHKS and CDR2 YYEKEE (reference sequence). Trimming cost V 0 bases and J 3 bases, with 9 bases left between them. The CDR3 has 14 residues. The CDR3 spells CASSLAAVEETQYF. CDR3 in DNA: TGTGCCAGCAGCTTGGCCGCAGTTGAAGAGACCCAGTACTTC.

This chain links TRBV4-3 with TRBJ1-6; D unclear. Germline assignment: CDR1 LGHNA and CDR2 YSLEER. There are 16 residues in the CDR3. V gave up 2 bases and J gave up 7 bases, with 15 bases separating them. DNA of the CDR3: TGCGCCAGCAGCCAATATGGAGGAGGTGGAAATTCACCCCTCCACTTT. Translated, it gives CASSQYGGGGNSPLHF.

This clonotype occurred a few times. V usage is TRBV13 and J usage is TRBJ2-3; 8 bases fit TRBD2. CDR1 and CDR2 from the germline V gene are PRHDT and FYEKMQ (reference sequence). The CDR3 extends over 15 amino acids. J gave up 4 bases and V 4 bases, and 7 bases lay outside the gene matches. CDR3 loop: CASSSPRGGPDTQYF. As DNA, the CDR3 is TGTGCCAGCAGCTCCCCGCGCGGGGGGCCAGATACGCAGTATTTT.

This clonotype appeared a few times. The J gene is TRBJ2-5, the V gene TRBV5-6, with a weak D call TRBD1 (5 bases). Near its end, the DNA agrees better with TRBJ2-1, so the J call may be wrong. The germline CDR1 and CDR2 sequences are SGHDT and YYEEEE. The CDR3 spans 11 residues. CDR3: CASSRYREQFF. CDR3 nucleotides: TGTGCCAGCAGTCGCTACAGGGAGCAGTTCTTC.